This passage covers 26 T cell receptor beta chains from one sample sequenced in a study of blood T cell repertoires in COVID-19. Clones were read by immunoSEQ multiplex PCR, and TCRdb kept only the in-frame ones, dropping some. The sample yields some 340,000 clones, around four fifths seen once. The source material was PBMCs or T cells enriched from blood (not recorded which). The receptors derive from a woman in her fifties or sixties who had recovered from COVID-19.

The count of this clone is one. The chain employs TRBV6-5 and TRBJ1-1; weak D call: TRBD1 (5 bases). CDR3 length equals 13 residues. Trimming took off 4 bases at V and 8 bases at J, with 14 bases between the two ends. Germline V gene lookup returns CDR1 MNHEY and CDR2 SVGAGI. Here the CDR3 reads CASSSDNVREAFF. For the CDR3, the DNA is TGTGCCAGCAGTTCGGACAACGTTCGAGAAGCTTTCTTT.

This sequence joins TRBV15 and TRBJ1-2, with a possible D match to TRBD1 (6 bases). V lost 5 bases to trimming and J lost 2 bases, with 9 bases between them. The CDR3 extends over 13 amino acids. CDR1 and CDR2 from the germline V gene are LNHNV and YYDKDF (reference sequence). CDR3 region: CATSRDTNYGYTF. The CDR3, as DNA: TGTGCCACCAGCCGGGACACAAACTATGGCTACACCTTC.

This chain connects TRBV5-1 to TRBJ2-7; D is ambiguous. The V and J ends lost 4 bases and 1 base respectively, with 15 bases between them. The germline V gene has CDR1 SGHRS and CDR2 YFSETQ. This CDR3 is 15 amino acids long. Here the CDR3 reads CASSTGTPVSYEQYF. CDR3 sequence (DNA): TGCGCCAGCAGCACGGGTACGCCGGTATCCTACGAGCAGTACTTC.

The chain carries TRBV10-3 and TRBJ2-7; D call uncertain. V was cut by 4 bases and J by 4 bases, with 11 bases left in between. CDR3 size: 13 residues. From germline, CDR1 is ENHRY and CDR2 SYGVKD. The CDR3 spells CAISAGLEYEQYF. The CDR3 DNA is TGTGCCATCAGTGCAGGTCTCGAATACGAGCAGTACTTC.

The J gene is TRBJ2-5, the V gene TRBV6-5; D is undetermined. There are 12 residues in the CDR3. The V and J ends lost 6 bases and 2 bases respectively, with 7 bases between them. Per germline, CDR1 MNHEY and CDR2 SVGAGI. The CDR3, as DNA: TGTGCCAGCAGGACATCGCAAGAGACCCAGTACTTC. This translates into CASRTSQETQYF.

This clone has just a few counts. The genes are TRBV7-2 and TRBJ1-2; 10 bases line up with TRBD1. Germline assignment: CDR1 SGHTA and CDR2 FQGNSA. The CDR3 has 14 residues. V lost 5 bases and J lost 7; bases outside the gene matches: 7. For the CDR3, the DNA is TGTGCCAGCAGCCCCCGGACAGGGGGGGTTGGCTACACCTTC. Translation gives CASSPRTGGVGYTF.

The rearrangement uses TRBV5-4 and TRBJ2-2, with D unclear. Between the trimmed V and J ends, which lost 0 bases and 6 bases, there was a span of 9 bases. Per germline, CDR1 SGHNT and CDR2 YYREEE (reference sequence). The CDR3 is 14 residues long. The CDR3, as DNA: TGTGCCAGCAGCTTGGGCGTTGAACCCGGGGAGCTGTTTTTT. This gives the protein CASSLGVEPGELFF. Drawing the rest from reference TRBV5-4 and TRBJ2-2, the complete variable domain is ETGVTQSPTHLIKTRGQQVTLRCSSQSGHNTVSWYQQALGQGPQFIFQYYREEENGRGNFPPRFSGLQFPNYSSELNVNALELDDSALYLCASSLGVEPGELFFGEGSRLTVL.

V is TRBV21-1 and J is TRBJ2-4; the table's D gene call, TRBD1, was not cross checked with the DNA. TRBV21-1 constitutes a pseudogene. The CDR3 totals 17 residues. The CDR3 coding sequence is TGTGCCAGCAGCAATGTTAAAGCGGGACAGGACTTAAACATTCAGTACTTC. Translated: CASSNVKAGQDLNIQYF.

This chain connects TRBV2 to TRBJ2-7; possibly TRBD2 for D (7 bases). The V end lost 7 bases, the J end lost 2 bases, and 15 bases lay between the germline ends. CDR1 and CDR2 (germline): SNHLY, FYNNEI. The CDR3 extends over 14 amino acids. Written as DNA, the CDR3 is TGTGCCAGCAATTTAGGGGGAGGGCCCTACGAGCAGTACTTC. Residues: CASNLGGGPYEQYF.

The V and J genes are TRBV7-9 and TRBJ1-1; tentative D call: TRBD1 (6 bases). The ends were cut back, 11 bases at V and 4 bases at J, with 20 bases in the middle. The CDR3 sequence is 14 residues long. Germline V gene lookup returns CDR1 SEHNR and CDR2 FQNEAQ (reference sequence). The CDR3 region has the DNA TGTGCCTCTGCGTTCGGGGGGGCTCGCACTGAAGCTTTCTTT. It codes for CASAFGGARTEAFF.

The rearrangement links TRBV4-1 to TRBJ1-2; D not certain. Trimming took off 4 bases at V and 2 bases at J, with 11 bases between the two ends. The CDR3 contains 14 residues. CDR1 MGHRA and CDR2 YSYEKL come from the germline V gene. As DNA, the CDR3 is TGCGCCAGCAGCCCTGCAACTACGAACTATGGCTACACCTTC. Amino acids: CASSPATTNYGYTF.

The chain employs TRBV20-1 and TRBJ2-1; TRBD2 is a possible D gene (6 bases). Germline loops: CDR1 DFQATT, CDR2 SNEGSKA (reference sequence). The CDR3 is 14 residues long. Trimming stripped 3 bases from V and 6 bases from J, with 15 bases between. CDR3 DNA sequence: TGCAGTGCTAGTAGCGGTGGGGTTCCCAATGAGCAGTTCTTC. It is translated as CSASSGGVPNEQFF.

This chain connects TRBV18 to TRBJ1-1; no definite D call. The germline V gene has CDR1 KGHSH and CDR2 LQKENI. The CDR3 spans 19 residues. V was trimmed by 0 bases and J by 1 base, leaving 21 bases between them. The CDR3 DNA follows: TGTGCCAGCTCACCACCGGAGATGCAGATGAGTCGTAAGAACACTGAAGCTTTCTTT. Its protein is CASSPPEMQMSRKNTEAFF.

The V gene is TRBV30, the J gene TRBJ1-2; 7 nucleotides align to TRBD1. V gave up 2 bases and J gave up 10 bases; unmatched junction bases: 7. Per the germline V gene, CDR1 is GTSNPN and CDR2 is SVGIG (reference sequence). CDR3 length equals 12 residues. Written as DNA, the CDR3 is TGTGCCTGGAGTCCTGGGGACAGCTACTACACCTTC. Translated, it gives CAWSPGDSYYTF. Combining the CDR3 with reference TRBV30 and TRBJ1-2 gives the whole variable domain SQTIHQWPATLVQPVGSPLSLECTVEGTSNPNLYWYRQAAGRGLQLLFYSVGIGQISSEVPQNLSASRPQDRQFILSSKKLLLSDSGFYLCAWSPGDSYYTFGSGTRLTVV.

V and J are TRBV6-1 and TRBJ1-1; the match to TRBD1 covers 9 bases. The V segment lost 4 bases and the J segment 0 bases; nucleotides outside the gene matches: 6. Germline V CDR1 and CDR2: MNHNS, SASEGT. The CDR3 covers 16 residues. DNA of the CDR3: TGTGCCAGCAGTGGTGGACAGGGGCAAGTGAACACTGAAGCTTTCTTT. It codes for CASSGGQGQVNTEAFF.

The sample holds one count of this clone. The gene calls are TRBV11-1 and TRBJ2-7; possible D gene TRBD1, 6 bases. Between the trimmed V and J ends, which lost 5 bases and 4 bases, there was a span of 9 bases. Germline V gene lookup returns CDR1 SGHAT and CDR2 FQDESV (reference sequence). The CDR3 covers 12 residues. The CDR3 here is CASSTTGYEQYF. CDR3 nucleotides: TGTGCCAGCAGCACCACAGGGTACGAGCAGTACTTC.

This sequence joins TRBV7-3 and TRBJ2-5, with 7 bases lining up with TRBD1. Germline V CDR1 and CDR2: SGHTA, FQGTGA. V lost 0 bases to trimming and J lost 5 bases; unmatched junction nucleotides: 9. This CDR3 is built from 16 residues. The CDR3 sequence is CASSLTGFTGAETQYF. CDR3 in DNA: TGTGCCAGCAGCTTAACGGGTTTCACAGGGGCGGAGACCCAGTACTTC. Filled out from reference TRBV7-3 and TRBJ2-5, the complete variable domain reads GAGVSQTPSNKVTEKGKYVELRCDPISGHTALYWYRQSLGQGPEFLIYFQGTGAADDSGLPNDRFFAVRPEGSVSTLKIQRTERGDSAVYLCASSLTGFTGAETQYFGPGTRLLVL.

This chain joins TRBV7-9 and TRBJ1-2, with 10 bases matching TRBD1. J lost 8 bases, V lost 5 bases, and 5 bases had no gene match. The germline V gene has CDR1 SEHNR and CDR2 FQNEAQ (reference sequence). The CDR3 runs 13 residues. The CDR3 DNA reads TGTGCCAGCAGCCGCGGGACAGGGGACGGCTACACCTTC. Residues: CASSRGTGDGYTF.

The CDR3 is CASRRVTGNTIYF. The CDR3 coding sequence is TGTGCCAGTAGAAGAGTTACTGGAAACACCATATATTTT. The chain combines TRBV19 with TRBJ1-3; D unclear. V was pared by 6 bases and J by 2 bases, with 8 bases between. There are 13 residues in the CDR3. Germline CDR1 is LNHDA and CDR2 is SQIVND (reference sequence).

The gene calls are TRBV30 and TRBJ2-7; possibly TRBD1 for D (6 bases). This CDR3 spans 13 amino acids. Per germline, CDR1 GTSNPN and CDR2 SVGIG (reference sequence). The V gene lost 8 bases and the J gene lost 3 bases, with 17 bases spanning the gap. In DNA form, the CDR3 reads TGTGCCAGTCAGTCAGGGGTTCTCTACGAGCAGTACTTC. Protein sequence: CASQSGVLYEQYF.

This clone appeared a single time. The V gene is TRBV14, the J gene TRBJ1-2, with TRBD1 matching over 8 bases. Germline V CDR1 and CDR2: SGHDN, FVKESK. The CDR3 totals 15 residues. The V segment lost 4 bases and the J segment 2 bases; nucleotides outside the gene matches: 6. CDR3: CASSLPGTGNYGYTF. For the CDR3, the DNA is TGTGCCAGCAGCCTCCCAGGGACAGGAAACTATGGCTACACCTTC.

The V gene is TRBV19, the J gene TRBJ1-5, with 10 bases that match TRBD1. CDR1 and CDR2 from the germline V gene are LNHDA and SQIVND (reference sequence). The V and J ends lost 5 bases and 6 bases, in that order; junction bases with no gene match: 4. The CDR3 loop spans 14 amino acids. The CDR3, as DNA: TGTGCCAGTAGTGTAAGGGACAGGGGTCAGCCCCAGCATTTT. This codes for CASSVRDRGQPQHF.

The chain joins TRBV25-1 to TRBJ1-2; the D is unclear. The CDR3 consists of 12 residues. Trimming removed 7 bases at V and 8 bases at J, with 14 bases between. CDR1 MGHDK and CDR2 SYGVNS come from the germline V gene. The CDR3 is CASKTGIGGYTF. The DNA for the CDR3 is TGTGCCAGCAAAACGGGGATTGGCGGCTACACCTTC.

This chain links TRBV6-2 or TRBV6-3 with TRBJ2-7; 7 bases align to TRBD1. J gave up 2 bases and V 5 bases, and 6 bases lay outside the gene matches. This CDR3 has 14 residues. Germline lookup yields CDR1 MNHEY and CDR2 SVGEGT. The CDR3 coding sequence is TGTGCCAGCAGTACCCGGCAGGGGGCCTACGAGCAGTACTTC. Its protein is CASSTRQGAYEQYF.

V and J are TRBV10-3 and TRBJ1-1; D is undetermined. V dropped 3 bases and J dropped 0 bases, with 11 bases sitting between them. The CDR3 totals 15 residues. CDR1 ENHRY and CDR2 SYGVKD come from the germline V gene. The CDR3 nucleotides read TGTGCCATCAGTGACCCTAGGGAGCTGAACACTGAAGCTTTCTTT. The encoded protein is CAISDPRELNTEAFF.

The chain joins TRBV30 to TRBJ2-5; possibly TRBD2 for D (5 bases). CDR3 length: 13 residues. CDR1 GTSNPN and CDR2 SVGIG come from the germline V gene (reference sequence). Trimming removed 0 bases from V and 1 base from J, with 6 bases in between. The CDR3 DNA is TGTGCCTGGAGTGTGGGAGTCCAAGAGACCCAGTACTTC. Translation gives CAWSVGVQETQYF.